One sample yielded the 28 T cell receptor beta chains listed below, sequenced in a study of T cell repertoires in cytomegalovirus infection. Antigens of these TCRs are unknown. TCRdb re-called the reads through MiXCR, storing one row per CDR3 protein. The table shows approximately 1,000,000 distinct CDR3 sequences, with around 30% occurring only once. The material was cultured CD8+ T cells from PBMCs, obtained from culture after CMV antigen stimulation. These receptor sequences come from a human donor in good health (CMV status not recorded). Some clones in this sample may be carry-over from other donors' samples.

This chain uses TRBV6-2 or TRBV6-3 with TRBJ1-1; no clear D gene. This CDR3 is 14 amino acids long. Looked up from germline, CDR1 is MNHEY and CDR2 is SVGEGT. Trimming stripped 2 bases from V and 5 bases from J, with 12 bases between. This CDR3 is CASSYVGIRTEAFF. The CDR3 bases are TGTGCCAGCAGTTACGTAGGGATAAGGACTGAAGCTTTCTTT.

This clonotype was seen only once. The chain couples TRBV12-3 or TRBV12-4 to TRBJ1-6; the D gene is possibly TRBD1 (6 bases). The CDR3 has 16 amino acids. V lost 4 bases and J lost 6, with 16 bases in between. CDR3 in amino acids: CASSSPSGRGNSPLHF. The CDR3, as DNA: TGTGCCAGCAGTTCACCCTCGGGCAGGGGTAATTCACCCCTCCACTTT.

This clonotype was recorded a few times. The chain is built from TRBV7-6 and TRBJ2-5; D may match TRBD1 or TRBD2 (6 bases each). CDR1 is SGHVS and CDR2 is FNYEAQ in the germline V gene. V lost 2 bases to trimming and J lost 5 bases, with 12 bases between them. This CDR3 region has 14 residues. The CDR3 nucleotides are TGTGCCAGCAGCTTATTCGGGGGCTTCGAGACCCAGTACTTC. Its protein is CASSLFGGFETQYF.

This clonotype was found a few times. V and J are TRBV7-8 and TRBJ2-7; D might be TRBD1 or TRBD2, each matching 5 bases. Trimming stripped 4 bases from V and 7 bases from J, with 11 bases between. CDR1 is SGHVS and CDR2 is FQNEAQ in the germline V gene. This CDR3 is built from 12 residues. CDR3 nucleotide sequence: TGTGCCAGCAGCTCCGGGGCCTGGGAGCAGTACGTC. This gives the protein CASSSGAWEQYV.

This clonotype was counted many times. CDR3 in amino acids: CASSVPRDRGSYEQYF. As DNA, the CDR3 is TGTGCCAGCAGCGTCCCCCGGGACAGAGGCTCCTACGAGCAGTACTTC. The chain combines TRBV7-2 with TRBJ2-7; 7 bases fit TRBD1. The CDR3 covers 16 residues. V shed 5 bases, J shed 0 bases, and the junction held 10 bases outside the gene matches. Germline V CDR1 and CDR2: SGHTA, FQGNSA.

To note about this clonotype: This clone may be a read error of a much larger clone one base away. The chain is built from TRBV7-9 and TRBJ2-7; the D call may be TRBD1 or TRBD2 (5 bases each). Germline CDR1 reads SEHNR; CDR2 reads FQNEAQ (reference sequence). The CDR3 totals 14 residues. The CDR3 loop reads CVSSLTGPALEQYF. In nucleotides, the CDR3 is TGTGTCAGCAGCTTAACGGGACCGGCACTCGAGCAGTACTTC.

Written as DNA, the CDR3 is TGTGCCAGCAGCGATGGACAGGGCTTAGGGGAGCTGTTTTTT. Translated, it gives CASSDGQGLGELFF. The V gene is TRBV9, the J gene TRBJ2-2; 8 bases match TRBD1. The CDR3 spans 14 residues. Germline values: CDR1 SGDLS, CDR2 YYNGEE. V was clipped by 3 bases and J by 8 bases; unmatched bases: 6.

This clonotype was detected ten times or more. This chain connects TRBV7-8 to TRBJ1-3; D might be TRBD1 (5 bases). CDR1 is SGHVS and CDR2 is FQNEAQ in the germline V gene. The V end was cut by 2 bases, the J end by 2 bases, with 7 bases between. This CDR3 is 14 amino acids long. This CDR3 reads CASSLLGAGNTIYF. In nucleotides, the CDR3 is TGTGCCAGCAGCTTATTGGGGGCTGGAAACACCATATATTTT.

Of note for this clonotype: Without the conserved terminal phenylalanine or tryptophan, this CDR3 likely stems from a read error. The CDR3 nucleotides read TGTGCCAGCAGTTTCAACCCAGGACTAGCGGGGGGTAACGCGAACACCGGGGAGCTGTTTCTT. The encoded protein is CASSFNPGLAGGNANTGELFL. The chain uses TRBV12-3 or TRBV12-4 and TRBJ2-2; 14 positions match TRBD2. The CDR3 contains 21 residues. The ends lost 3 bases at V and 0 bases at J; junction bases unmatched: 12.

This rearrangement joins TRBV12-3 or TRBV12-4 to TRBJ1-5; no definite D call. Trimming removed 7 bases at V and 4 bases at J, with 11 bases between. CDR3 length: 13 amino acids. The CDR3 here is CASTLNKNQPQHF. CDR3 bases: TGTGCCAGCACATTAAATAAAAATCAGCCCCAGCATTTT.

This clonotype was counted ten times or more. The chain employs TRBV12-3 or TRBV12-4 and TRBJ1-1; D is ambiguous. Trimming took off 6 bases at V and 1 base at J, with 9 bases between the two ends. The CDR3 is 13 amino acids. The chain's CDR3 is CASSSTPNTEAFF. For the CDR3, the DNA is TGTGCCAGCAGCTCCACACCGAACACTGAAGCTTTCTTT.

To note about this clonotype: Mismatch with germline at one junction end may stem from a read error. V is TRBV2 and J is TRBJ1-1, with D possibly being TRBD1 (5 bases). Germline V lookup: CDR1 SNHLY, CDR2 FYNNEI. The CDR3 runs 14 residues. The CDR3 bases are TGTGCAAGCACAGGATATGACAGGAACACTGAAGCTTTCTTT. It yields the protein CASTGYDRNTEAFF.

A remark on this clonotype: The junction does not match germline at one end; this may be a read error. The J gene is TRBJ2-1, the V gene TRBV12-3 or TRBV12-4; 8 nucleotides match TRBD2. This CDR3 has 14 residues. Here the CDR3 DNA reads TGTGCCAGCACTTTAAAACGGGGGGGGCCTGAGCAGTTCTTC. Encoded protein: CASTLKRGGPEQFF.

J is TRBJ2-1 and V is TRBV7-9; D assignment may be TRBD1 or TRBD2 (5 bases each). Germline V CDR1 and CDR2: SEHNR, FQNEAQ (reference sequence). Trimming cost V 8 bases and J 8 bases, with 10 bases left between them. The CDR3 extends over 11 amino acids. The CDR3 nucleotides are TGTGCCAGCGAGGGGATGGATGAGCAGTTCTTC. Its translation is CASEGMDEQFF.

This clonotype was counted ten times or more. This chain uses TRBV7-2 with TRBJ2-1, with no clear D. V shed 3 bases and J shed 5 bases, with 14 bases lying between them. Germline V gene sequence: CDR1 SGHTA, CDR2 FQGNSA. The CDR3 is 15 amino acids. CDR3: CASSFPPIPHNEQFF. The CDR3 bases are TGTGCCAGCAGCTTCCCGCCCATTCCCCACAATGAGCAGTTCTTC.

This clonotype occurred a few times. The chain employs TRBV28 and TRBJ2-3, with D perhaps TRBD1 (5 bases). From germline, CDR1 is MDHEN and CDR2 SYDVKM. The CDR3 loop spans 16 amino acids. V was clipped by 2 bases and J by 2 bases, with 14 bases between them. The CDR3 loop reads CASSLEPKGNTDTQYF. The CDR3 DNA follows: TGTGCCAGCAGTTTAGAACCCAAGGGGAACACAGATACGCAGTATTTT.

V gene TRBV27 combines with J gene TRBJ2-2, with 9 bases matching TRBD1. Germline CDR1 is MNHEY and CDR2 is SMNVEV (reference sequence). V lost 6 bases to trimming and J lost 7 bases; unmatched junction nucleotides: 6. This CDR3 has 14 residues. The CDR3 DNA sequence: TGTGCCAGCAGGCCGGGACAGGGCTTCGGGGAGCTGTTTTTT. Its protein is CASRPGQGFGELFF.

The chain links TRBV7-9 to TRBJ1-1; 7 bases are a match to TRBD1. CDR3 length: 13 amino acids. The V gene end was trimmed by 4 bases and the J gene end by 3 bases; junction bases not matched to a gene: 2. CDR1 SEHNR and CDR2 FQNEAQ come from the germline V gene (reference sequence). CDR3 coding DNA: TGTGCCAGCAGCTCAGGACAGGACACTGAAGCTTTCTTT. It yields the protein CASSSGQDTEAFF.

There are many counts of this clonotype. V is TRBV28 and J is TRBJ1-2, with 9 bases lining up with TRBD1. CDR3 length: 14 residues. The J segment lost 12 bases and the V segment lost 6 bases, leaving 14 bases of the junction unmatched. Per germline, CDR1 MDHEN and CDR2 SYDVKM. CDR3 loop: CASSQQGANLLHTF. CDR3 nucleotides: TGTGCCAGCAGCCAACAGGGGGCTAACTTGTTACACACCTTC.

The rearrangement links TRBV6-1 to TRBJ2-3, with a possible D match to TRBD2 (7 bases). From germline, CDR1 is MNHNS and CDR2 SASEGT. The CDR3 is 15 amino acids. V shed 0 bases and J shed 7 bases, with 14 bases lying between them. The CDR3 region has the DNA TGTGCCAGCAGTGAAGCGGGAGGGGGGGCTTATACGCAGTATTTT. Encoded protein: CASSEAGGGAYTQYF.

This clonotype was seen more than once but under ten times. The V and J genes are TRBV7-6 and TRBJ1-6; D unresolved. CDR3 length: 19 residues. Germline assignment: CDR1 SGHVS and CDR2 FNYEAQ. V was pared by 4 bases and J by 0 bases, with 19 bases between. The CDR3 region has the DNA TGTGCCAGCAGCTCAGCAATTTATCCGGGGAACTCCTATAATTCACCCCTCCACTTT. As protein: CASSSAIYPGNSYNSPLHF.

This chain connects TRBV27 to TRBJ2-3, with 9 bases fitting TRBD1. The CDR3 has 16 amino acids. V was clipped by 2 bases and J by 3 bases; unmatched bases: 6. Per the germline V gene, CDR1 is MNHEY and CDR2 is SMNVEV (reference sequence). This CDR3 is CASSLLLDRGTDTQYF. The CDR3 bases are TGTGCCAGCAGTTTACTGTTGGACAGGGGAACAGATACGCAGTATTTT.

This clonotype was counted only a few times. The CDR3 nucleotides are TGTGCCAGCAGTTACGGCCAGTACGAGCAGTACGTC. Its protein is CASSYGQYEQYV. V usage is TRBV6-6 and J usage is TRBJ2-7, with D unclear. The V gene lost 2 bases and the J gene lost 4 bases, with 6 bases spanning the gap. There are 12 residues in the CDR3. Germline V lookup: CDR1 MNHNY, CDR2 SVGAGI (reference sequence).

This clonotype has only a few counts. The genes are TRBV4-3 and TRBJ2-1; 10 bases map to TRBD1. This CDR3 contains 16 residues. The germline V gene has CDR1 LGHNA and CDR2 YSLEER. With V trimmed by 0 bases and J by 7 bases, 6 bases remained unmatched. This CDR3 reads CASSQDWGQGRNEQFF. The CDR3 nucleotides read TGCGCCAGCAGCCAAGATTGGGGACAGGGGAGGAATGAGCAGTTCTTC.

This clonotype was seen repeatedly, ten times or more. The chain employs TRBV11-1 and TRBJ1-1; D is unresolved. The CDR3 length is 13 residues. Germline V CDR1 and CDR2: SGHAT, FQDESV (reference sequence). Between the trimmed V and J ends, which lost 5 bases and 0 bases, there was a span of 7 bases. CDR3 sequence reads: CASSPKLNTEAFF. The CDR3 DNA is TGTGCCAGCAGCCCTAAACTGAACACTGAAGCTTTCTTT.

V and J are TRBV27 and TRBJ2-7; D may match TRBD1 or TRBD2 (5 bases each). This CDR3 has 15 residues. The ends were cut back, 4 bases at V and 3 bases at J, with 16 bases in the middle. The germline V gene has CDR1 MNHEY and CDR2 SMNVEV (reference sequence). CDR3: CASSSPRDGYYEQYF. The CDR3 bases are TGTGCCAGCAGTTCGCCTCGGGACGGCTACTACGAGCAGTACTTC.

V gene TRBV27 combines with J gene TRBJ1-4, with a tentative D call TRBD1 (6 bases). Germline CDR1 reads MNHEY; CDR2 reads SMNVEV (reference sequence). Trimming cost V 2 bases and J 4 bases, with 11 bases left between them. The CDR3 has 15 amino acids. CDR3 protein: CASSLRGALNEKLFF. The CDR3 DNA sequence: TGTGCCAGCAGTTTAAGGGGGGCCCTTAATGAAAAACTGTTTTTT.

The CDR3 protein is CASSYQDGVEDEQFF. The CDR3 bases are TGTGCCAGCAGTTACCAGGACGGGGTAGAGGATGAGCAGTTCTTC. The rearrangement uses TRBV6-6 and TRBJ2-1, with a tentative D call TRBD2 (5 bases). The CDR3 has 15 residues. Germline assignment: CDR1 MNHNY and CDR2 SVGAGI (reference sequence). The V and J ends lost 2 bases and 8 bases respectively, with 16 bases between them.